This T cell receptor (beta chain) was identified during a study of T-cell reconstitution after alpha-beta-depleted transplantation in children. A TCRbeta library incorporating unique molecular identifiers was prepared. MiXCR, applied by TCRdb to the PCR reads, yields one record per CDR3 protein. The sample contains over 400,000 distinct CDR3 sequences, around 12% of which appear only once. The CDR3 is made up of 14 amino acids. Trimming left V 4 bases short and J 3 bases short, with 12 bases between. The germline gives CDR1 SGHRS, CDR2 YFSETQ. The rearrangement uses TRBV5-1 and TRBJ2-3, with a tentative D call TRBD2 (6 bases). This TCR was recovered from a human donor who donated a stem cell graft to a child with combined immunodeficiency. The sample was PBMCs from the stem cell graft donor, taken from the stem cell graft. CDR3 DNA: TGCGCCAGCAGCCAGGCCCGGGGGACAGATACGCAGTATTTT. Encoded protein: CASSQARGTDTQYF.